The clone carrying this TCR beta chain was detected only once. Its specificity is unknown. This table comes from immunoSEQ multiplex PCR, and its TCRdb copy is limited to in-frame clones, with some not included. The repertoire includes 70,000 or so clones, 90% of them detected once, and roughly a tenth sits in the top ten. Patients who had autoimmune disease history or got systemic immunosuppression were left out. The data originate from a study of OX40 agonist ivuxolimab in advanced cancers. Study-wide points: Doses of 0.1 to 3.0 mg/kg were accompanied by clonal expansion of CD4+ and CD8+ blood T cells by week 6. Among the lowest peripheral clonal expansion occurred in 0.1-3.0 mg/kg partial responders. Normalized T-cell clonal expansion was also low in some nonresponders.

This CDR3 is 17 amino acids long. From germline, CDR1 is MDHEN and CDR2 SYDVKM. Deletions cut 2 bases from V and 3 bases from J, with 20 bases between. The sequenced sample was CD4+ or CD8+ T cells sorted from blood, obtained in a trial of the OX40 agonist ivuxolimab. The receptor's source is an adult with an advanced solid tumor such as melanoma, head and neck, liver or kidney cancer. The gene calls are TRBV28 and TRBJ2-7; no reliable D call. The CDR3 sequence: CASSLVSSNLGIYEQYF. DNA for the CDR3: TGTGCCAGCAGTTTAGTGTCGAGCAACCTTGGGATCTACGAGCAGTACTTC. Looking up the rest from reference TRBV28 and TRBJ2-7 gives the full variable domain: DVKVTQSSRYLVKRTGEKVFLECVQDMDHENMFWYRQDPGLGLRLIYFSYDVKMKEKGDIPEGYSVSREKKERFSLILESASTNQTSMYLCASSLVSSNLGIYEQYFGPGTRLTVT.